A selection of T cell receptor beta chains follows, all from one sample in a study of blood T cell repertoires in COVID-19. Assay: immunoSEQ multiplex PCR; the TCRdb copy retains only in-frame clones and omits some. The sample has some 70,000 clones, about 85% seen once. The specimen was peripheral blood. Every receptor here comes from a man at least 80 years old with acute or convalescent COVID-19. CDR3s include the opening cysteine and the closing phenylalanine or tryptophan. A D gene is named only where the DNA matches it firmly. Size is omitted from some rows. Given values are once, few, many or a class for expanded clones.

CASSVEHRGYTEAFF,TGTGCCAGCAGCGTAGAGCACAGGGGGTACACTGAAGCTTTCTTT,TRBD1,TRBV9,NA,TRBJ1-1
CAWSVRQGAWQPQHF,TGTGCCTGGAGCGTGCGACAGGGGGCCTGGCAGCCCCAGCATTTT,TRBD1,TRBV30,NA,TRBJ1-5
CASSLAWRAGGKNEQFF,TGCGCCAGCAGCTTGGCCTGGCGAGCGGGAGGGAAAAATGAGCAGTTCTTC,TRBD2,TRBV5-1,once,TRBJ2-1
CATSDHGTGGHTQYF,TGTGCCACCAGTGATCACGGGACAGGGGGTCATACGCAGTATTTT,TRBD1,TRBV24-1,NA,TRBJ2-3
CASSHRDTEETQYF,TGTGCCAGCAGCCACAGGGACACCGAAGAGACCCAGTACTTC,NA,TRBV7-9,once,TRBJ2-5
CASIGDRPTQHF,TGTGCCAGCATAGGGGACAGGCCGACCCAGCATTTT,TRBD1,TRBV6-5,NA,TRBJ1-5
CASSLVAGLPSEQYF,TGTGCCAGCAGCTTAGTGGCGGGACTGCCGAGCGAGCAGTACTTC,NA,TRBV7-2,NA,TRBJ2-7
CASSLLWGVQPQHF,TGTGCCAGCAGCTTGTTGTGGGGAGTGCAGCCCCAGCATTTT,NA,TRBV5-6,NA,TRBJ1-5
CASSSQGASGNTIYF,TGTGCCAGCAGCTCACAGGGGGCCTCTGGAAACACCATATATTTT,TRBD1,TRBV7-2,once,TRBJ1-3
CASSLYRVGSNQPQHF,TGTGCCAGCAGCTTGTACAGGGTGGGGAGCAATCAGCCCCAGCATTTT,NA,TRBV5-6,NA,TRBJ1-5
CASSQEGDQETQYF,TGTGCCAGCAGCCAAGAAGGGGACCAAGAGACCCAGTACTTC,NA,TRBV3-1/TRBV3-2,once,TRBJ2-5
CASSLDIDTQYF,TGTGCCAGCAGTTTAGATATAGATACGCAGTATTTT,NA,TRBV11-3,NA,TRBJ2-3
CASSYPGTDTQYF,TGTGCCAGCAGCTACCCCGGGACAGATACGCAGTATTTT,NA,TRBV11-2,NA,TRBJ2-3
CASSLSGQGATGYTF,TGCGCCAGCAGCTTGAGTGGACAGGGGGCGACGGGCTACACCTTC,TRBD1,TRBV5-1,few,TRBJ1-2
CASSIIGGPTGELFF,TGTGCCAGTAGTATCATCGGCGGGCCCACCGGGGAGCTGTTTTTT,NA,TRBV19,NA,TRBJ2-2
CATAAAVSTDTQYF,TGTGCCACCGCAGCAGCGGTTAGCACAGATACGCAGTATTTT,NA,TRBV24-1,NA,TRBJ2-3
CASSLLGGRAGTEAFF,TGTGCCAGCAGTTTATTGGGCGGCAGGGCGGGAACTGAAGCTTTCTTT,NA,TRBV27,NA,TRBJ1-1
CASSWGRGQPQHF,TGTGCCAGCAGTTGGGGGAGGGGTCAGCCCCAGCATTTT,NA,TRBV6-5,few,TRBJ1-5
CASSLGPIKPQHF,TGTGCCAGCAGTTTAGGGCCCATAAAGCCCCAGCATTTT,NA,TRBV27,NA,TRBJ1-5
CASSVVFSRGTEAFF,TGTGCCAGCAGCGTAGTATTCAGTCGAGGCACTGAAGCTTTCTTT,NA,TRBV9,NA,TRBJ1-1
CASRAGGLPGELFF,TGTGCCAGCAGAGCGGGAGGCCTTCCAGGGGAGCTGTTTTTT,TRBD2,TRBV3-1/TRBV3-2,few,TRBJ2-2
CASSPLAGLDTQYF,TGTGCCAGCTCACCGCTAGCGGGATTAGATACGCAGTATTTT,TRBD2,TRBV18,NA,TRBJ2-3
CASSITVGAATQYF,TGTGCCAGTAGTATAACAGTAGGGGCGGCCACGCAGTATTTT,NA,TRBV19,once,TRBJ2-3
CASSPQAGSAGYTF,TGTGCCAGCAGCCCCCAAGCGGGGTCGGCCGGCTACACCTTC,NA,TRBV11-3,once,TRBJ1-2
CASSRRDRVNGYTF,TGTGCCAGCAGCCGCCGGGACAGGGTAAATGGCTACACCTTC,TRBD1,TRBV5-6,NA,TRBJ1-2